Sequencing of this T cell receptor beta chain was carried out in a study of OX40 agonist ivuxolimab in advanced cancers. Describing the broader study: The costimulatory receptor OX40 (CD134) was targeted by ivuxolimab, a fully human IgG2 agonistic monoclonal antibody. Partial responses occurred in three dose-escalation patients, of whom one had hepatocellular carcinoma and two had cutaneous melanoma. The paper describes the monotherapy dose-escalation part (N ≈ 52 patients) of the phase I trial of ivuxolimab. Intravenous ivuxolimab was administered to patients every 2 weeks at six dose levels: 0.01, 0.1, 0.3, 1.5, 3 and 10 mg/kg. Patients were allowed to have had prior anti-PD-1, anti-PD-L1 or anti-CTLA-4 therapy, and approximately 37% of the dose-escalation patients had been treated with checkpoint inhibitors. In the dose-escalation cohort, around four fifths of patients were male, and the mean age was approximately 60 years with a range of roughly 20 to 79. Of the approximately 54 patients in dose escalation, some 19 had hepatocellular carcinoma, about 15 had melanoma, 9 had renal cell carcinoma and 9 had head and neck cancer. Peripheral TCRbeta sequencing aimed to test whether ivuxolimab altered TCR sequence diversity and caused clonal T-cell expansion.

Worth noting for this clone: It lacks a known antigen. Base qualities are not provided; no much larger clone lies one nucleotide away.

Trimming takes 0 bases from V and 0 bases from J, and the germline ends sit 13 bases apart. The germline V gene (reference sequence) supplies CDR1 SGHNT and CDR2 YYREEE. Its CDR3 holds 16 amino acids, cysteine through phenylalanine. Solely the CDR3 DNA is kept, with 48 bases framed from the first base. The trial excluded patients who had a history of autoimmune disease or who were on systemic immunosuppression. Peripheral blood for TCR sequencing was collected from all dose cohorts at baseline, on cycle 4 day 1, and on cycle 7 day 1. The samples were drawn from a first-in-human, open-label, multicenter phase I dose-escalation trial of ivuxolimab. Adults with locally advanced or metastatic head and neck squamous cell, hepatocellular, melanoma or renal cell carcinoma were enrolled in the trial. Before TCR sequencing, CD4+ and CD8+ T cells were separately sorted from peripheral blood. Genomic DNA was isolated from the sorted cells so that the TCRbeta CDR3 region could be sequenced. TCRbeta CDR3 regions were sequenced using the immunoSEQ Assay. Here the immuneACCESS table is served through TCRdb, limited to in-frame sequences with V and J called. Missing clones are a known gap in these copies; in checked studies unresolved V genes cover under half, and the rest lacks a known reason. The sample yields some 110,000 clones; 90% were counted once. Together, the top ten hold roughly 0.5% of the sample.

What the work shows at the level of the full study, not this receptor alone: Partial responders in the 0.1-3.0 mg/kg groups had among the lowest normalized peripheral clonal expansion, especially among CD8+ T cells. After ivuxolimab, expanded clones were on average more numerous among CD8+ T cells than among CD4+ T cells. Low levels of normalized T-cell clonal expansion were also seen in some patients who did not respond. At doses of 0.1 to 3.0 mg/kg, clonal expansion of both CD4+ and CD8+ blood T cells was observed from baseline to week 6. The antigen specificity of the clonally expanded peripheral T cells was not determined.

The chain is encoded by TRBV5-4 joined to TRBJ2-7, with no confidently assigned D gene. This TCR was recovered from an adult with an advanced solid tumor such as melanoma, head and neck, liver or kidney cancer. The sequenced sample was CD4+ or CD8+ T cells sorted from blood, obtained in a trial of the OX40 agonist ivuxolimab. The sequenced DNA is TGTGCCAGCAGCTTGGGGACCGGGCCTACCTCCTACGAGCAGTACTTC. Protein translation: CASSLGTGPTSYEQYF.